The next 3 T cell receptor beta chains were all read from a single sample in a study of T cell responses to AZD1222 COVID-19 vaccine. Repertoires were generated with immunoSEQ multiplex PCR, while TCRdb's copy carries only in-frame clones and drops some. The profile covers some 120,000 clones, with approximately 82% appearing a single time and approximately 26% taken by the ten largest. The sequences come from peripheral blood, collected 28 days after the second AZD1222 dose. The receptor set was obtained from an adult who received the AZD1222 COVID-19 vaccine.

This chain connects TRBV7-8 to TRBJ1-5; 8 bases fit TRBD1. The CDR3 contains 14 residues. Germline V gene lookup returns CDR1 SGHVS and CDR2 FQNEAQ. Losses at the gene ends were 6 bases for V and 5 bases for J; bases not matched to a gene: 6. CDR3: CASRKTGGDQPQHF. The CDR3 region has the DNA TGTGCCAGCAGGAAAACAGGGGGTGATCAGCCCCAGCATTTT. Full variable domain (remainder filled in from reference TRBV7-8 and TRBJ1-5): GAGVSQSPRYKVAKRGQDVALRCDPISGHVSLFWYQQALGQGPEFLTYFQNEAQLDKSGLPSDRFFAERPEGSVSTLKIQRTQQEDSAVYLCASRKTGGDQPQHFGDGTRLSIL.

J is TRBJ1-2 and V is TRBV9; D gene uncertain. From germline, CDR1 is SGDLS and CDR2 YYNGEE. Trimming stripped 0 bases from V and 8 bases from J, with 14 bases between. The CDR3 has 14 residues. CDR3 sequence: CASSVDALRGGYTF. CDR3 in DNA: TGTGCCAGCAGCGTAGATGCTCTCCGTGGAGGCTACACCTTC.

J is TRBJ1-6 and V is TRBV30; D is undetermined. Germline loops: CDR1 GTSNPN, CDR2 SVGIG (reference sequence). V was trimmed by 2 bases and J by 7 bases, leaving 18 bases between them. This CDR3 has 16 amino acids. CDR3 sequence: CAWSLTPGYGNSPLHF. The CDR3 DNA follows: TGTGCCTGGAGTTTAACTCCGGGGTATGGAAATTCACCCCTCCACTTT.